This T cell receptor (beta chain) was captured in a study of blood T cells in healthy people across ages (dated by TCRdb to the mid-2010s). At the level of the whole study: In model experiments, template switching captured roughly one uniquely barcoded TCR beta cDNA molecule for every two T cells. Using deep sequencing normalized with unique cDNA molecular identifiers, the study measured how TCR beta repertoire diversity changes with age. Donors were grouped into four age groups: young (average 16 years), middle-aged (roughly 40), aged (about 60) and long-lived (about 89). Donors of different ages were randomly distributed across sequencing lanes to avoid experimental bias. The study analyzed two additional independent replicas of 1 million unique cDNA reads from the same blood draw for two donors, one aged 18 to 29 and one aged 80 or older. What the authors observed across the whole study: Estimates of total diversity based on one million sequenced T cells were regarded as lower bounds and as underestimates. Since profiling was done on bulk unsorted PBMCs, naive and antigen-experienced compartments could not be conclusively compared. Observed TCR beta diversity per million T cells fell roughly linearly with age, and a significant reduction was already apparent by age around 36. Because donor CMV infection status was unknown, age-related changes in expanded clonotypes were potentially confounded. Compared with the aged group, the long-lived group had more naive CD4+ T cells, fewer expanded clones and increased TCR diversity, a pattern suggesting age selection. There was a strong correlation between observed TCR beta diversity and the percentage of naive T cells measured by flow cytometry.

Systemically healthy Caucasian individuals from Russia, around 38 in total and aged about 6 to 95 years, were included as donors. Each donor gave about 11 milliliters of peripheral blood, drawn into EDTA-treated Vacutainer tubes. Ficoll-Paque density-gradient centrifugation was used to isolate PBMCs, with at least 7 million per sample. Total RNA was extracted from PBMCs with Trizol reagent, with at least 5.5 micrograms obtained per sample. For every donor, flow cytometry on a PBMC aliquot measured the percentage of naive CD45RAhigh/CD27high T cells. The library was obtained by 5' RACE. The sequencer listed for this sample is Illumina HiSeq 2500. A second PCR of about 6 to 12 cycles was run with a J-beta primer mix and a sample-barcoded 5' primer. Each TCR beta cDNA molecule received a unique molecular identifier from a template-switch 5' adaptor carrying 12 random nucleotides. Each sample yielded at least 2.5 million CDR3-containing paired-end reads. All of the RNA was converted into first-strand cDNA using the Mint cDNA synthesis kit, with a TRBC-specific oligonucleotide serving as the primer. After uracil-DNA glycosylase treatment, a first 18-cycle PCR used universal primers M1SS and BC2_uni_R on all cDNA. The authors' analysis ran thus. Each sample was normalized by randomly selecting 1 million high-quality reads, each carrying a distinct molecular identifier. Instead of being binned into consensus sequences, reads with shared molecular identifiers were discarded. MiTCR, with a Q25 quality threshold and the strictest error-elimination algorithm, was used for CDR3 identification, clonotype clustering and error correction. A nonparametric unseen species model using Euler transformation provided a lower-bound estimate of total TCR beta diversity. The raw public reads went through TCRdb reprocessing: fastp at Q25, MiXCR clone calling, in-frame beta chains kept. Rows matching on CDR3 protein sequence are summarized as one entry with the most common DNA and genes. None of the V and J calls come from the authors' own analysis; TCRdb made them. This sample is represented by 1.5 million to 2 million distinct CDR3 sequences; 34% of them were singletons. Of the sample, 11% falls within the top ten clones.

This clonotype was detected a few times. Its target antigen remains unknown. Base qualities were left out, and no much larger clone turns up one base away. Counted from cysteine to phenylalanine, this CDR3 has 16 amino acids. Only the CDR3 part of the read is kept: 48 bases, read in frame from the first base. V is reduced by 0 bases and J by 3 bases, leaving a spacing of 18 bases between them. CDR1 and CDR2, looked up from the germline V gene (reference sequence), are DFQATT and SNEGSKA. The origin of this receptor is a woman aged 25 to 45 in good health. The chain uses TRBV20-1 and TRBJ2-7; no confident D gene assignment can be made. Sequenced input: blood. The CDR3 loop reads CSARDQRAEVFYEQYF. The bases read TGCAGTGCTAGAGATCAAAGGGCAGAGGTTTTCTACGAGCAGTACTTC.